Presented here are 22 T cell receptor beta chains from one specimen sequenced in a study of blood T cell repertoires in COVID-19. TCRdb's copy holds only in-frame clones and misses some; the assay was immunoSEQ multiplex PCR. Of 350,000 to 400,000 clones listed, nearly 90% are singletons. Sequencing was performed on peripheral blood. The origin of the receptors is a man between 18 and 29 years old with active or convalescent COVID-19.

The chain has TRBV30 and TRBJ1-5, with D possibly matching TRBD1 (6 bases). Germline V gives CDR1 GTSNPN, CDR2 SVGIG (reference sequence). The V end lost 2 bases, the J end lost 6 bases, and 14 bases lay between the germline ends. CDR3 length: 14 residues. CDR3 residues: CAWSLTGMGQPQHF. CDR3 DNA sequence: TGTGCCTGGAGTCTTACAGGGATGGGTCAGCCCCAGCATTTT.

V gene TRBV27 combines with J gene TRBJ2-3; tentative D call: TRBD1 (6 bases). The CDR3 length is 14 residues. Germline loops: CDR1 MNHEY, CDR2 SMNVEV (reference sequence). V dropped 4 bases and J dropped 4 bases, with 12 bases sitting between them. CDR3 in amino acids: CASSSGQGPDTQYF. The CDR3 DNA is TGTGCCAGCAGTTCGGGGCAGGGGCCAGATACGCAGTATTTT.

J is TRBJ1-6 and V is TRBV7-8; the match to TRBD1 covers 7 bases. Germline values: CDR1 SGHVS, CDR2 FQNEAQ. The CDR3 sequence is 15 residues long. With 2 bases clipped from V and 8 bases from J, the junction kept 6 bases outside the gene matches. CDR3: CASSLTTGMDSPLHF. The CDR3 DNA follows: TGTGCCAGCAGCTTAACGACAGGGATGGATTCACCCCTCCACTTT.

This clone came up once. This chain uses TRBV6-6 with TRBJ2-3; perhaps TRBD1 as D (6 bases). The CDR3 length is 14 residues. The ends were cut back, 10 bases at V and 2 bases at J, with 16 bases in the middle. Germline V CDR1 and CDR2: MNHNY, SVGAGI (reference sequence). CDR3: CATNREAHTDTQYF. The CDR3 DNA sequence: TGTGCCACCAACAGGGAAGCGCACACAGATACGCAGTATTTT.

This clone was found a few times. V gene TRBV7-6 combines with J gene TRBJ1-1; D is unclear. V gave up 7 bases and J gave up 1 base, with 10 bases separating them. In germline, CDR1 is SGHVS, CDR2 FNYEAQ. This CDR3 has 13 residues. The CDR3 spells CASTAIPNTEAFF. The CDR3 DNA follows: TGTGCCAGCACCGCTATACCGAACACTGAAGCTTTCTTT.

The chain couples TRBV4-1 to TRBJ1-5; tentative D call: TRBD1 (5 bases). The germline gives CDR1 MGHRA, CDR2 YSYEKL. V lost 2 bases, J lost 0 bases, and 8 bases lay in between. The CDR3 is 15 residues long. DNA for the CDR3: TGCGCCAGCAGCCAAACGGGGGGTAGCAATCAGCCCCAGCATTTT. Translation gives CASSQTGGSNQPQHF.

The gene calls are TRBV28 and TRBJ1-1, with 8 bases lining up with TRBD1. CDR3 size: 15 residues. V lost 10 bases and J lost 0; bases outside the gene matches: 10. The germline gives CDR1 MDHEN, CDR2 SYDVKM. The CDR3 nucleotides read TGTGCCACCACCGGGACAGGAATGATGAACACTGAAGCTTTCTTT. It is translated as CATTGTGMMNTEAFF. The variable domain in full, completed from reference TRBV28 and TRBJ1-1, reads DVKVTQSSRYLVKRTGEKVFLECVQDMDHENMFWYRQDPGLGLRLIYFSYDVKMKEKGDIPEGYSVSREKKERFSLILESASTNQTSMYLCATTGTGMMNTEAFFGQGTRLTVV.

V is TRBV15 and J is TRBJ1-4; the match to TRBD1 covers 11 bases. V lost 8 bases, J lost 9 bases, and 11 bases stayed unmatched. There are 15 residues in the CDR3. Germline V lookup: CDR1 LNHNV, CDR2 YYDKDF (reference sequence). For the CDR3, the DNA is TGTGCCACCGACTCCCTGGGGACAGGGGGAAAAAAACTGTTTTTT. Encoded protein: CATDSLGTGGKKLFF.

The count of this clone is one. This chain uses TRBV5-1 with TRBJ2-7; D gene unclear. The germline gives CDR1 SGHRS, CDR2 YFSETQ. The CDR3 has 14 residues. V gave up 2 bases and J gave up 3 bases, with 12 bases separating them. The CDR3 loop reads CASSLSDTNYEQYF. The DNA of the CDR3 is TGCGCCAGCAGCTTAAGTGACACCAACTACGAGCAGTACTTC. The entire variable domain, with the rest obtained from reference TRBV5-1 and TRBJ2-7, is as follows: KAGVTQTPRYLIKTRGQQVTLSCSPISGHRSVSWYQQTPGQGLQFLFEYFSETQRNKGNFPGRFSGRQFSNSRSEMNVSTLELGDSALYLCASSLSDTNYEQYFGPGTRLTVT.

The chain combines TRBV5-8 with TRBJ2-2; D is possibly TRBD1 (5 bases). The CDR3 sequence is 13 residues long. V was pared by 4 bases and J by 6 bases, with 10 bases between. In germline, CDR1 is SGHTS, CDR2 YDEGEE. CDR3 nucleotide sequence: TGTGCCAGCAGCCGACAGTTGGCCGGGGAGCTGTTTTTT. Translation gives CASSRQLAGELFF.

This sequence joins TRBV24-1 and TRBJ1-2, with D maybe TRBD1 (5 bases). This CDR3 contains 13 residues. In germline, CDR1 is KGHDR, CDR2 SFDVKD. V lost 0 bases, J lost 8 bases, and 9 bases lay in between. This CDR3 is CATSDLRGLGYTF. CDR3 DNA: TGTGCCACCAGTGATTTGAGGGGCCTGGGCTACACCTTC.

This clone was observed a handful of times. The chain employs TRBV7-9 and TRBJ2-2; maybe TRBD1 (5 bases). Trimming pared 3 bases from V and 4 bases from J, leaving 12 bases between. CDR1 is SEHNR and CDR2 is FQNEAQ in the germline V gene (reference sequence). The CDR3 sequence is 15 residues long. The CDR3 region is CASSLVGAGTGELFF. In DNA, the CDR3 is TGTGCCAGCAGCTTGGTAGGGGCCGGCACCGGGGAGCTGTTTTTT. The full variable domain, its missing parts supplied by reference TRBV7-9 and TRBJ2-2, is DTGVSQNPRHKITKRGQNVTFRCDPISEHNRLYWYRQTLGQGPEFLTYFQNEAQLEKSRLLSDRFSAERPKGSFSTLEIQRTEQGDSAMYLCASSLVGAGTGELFFGEGSRLTVL.

The chain carries TRBV24-1 and TRBJ2-1, with 10 bases aligning to TRBD2. The CDR3 runs 17 residues. Trimming at V came to 5 bases and at J to 3 bases, leaving 9 bases not matched to a gene. Germline CDR1 is KGHDR and CDR2 is SFDVKD. CDR3 loop: CATSGYSGTSDYNEQFF. In DNA form, the CDR3 reads TGTGCCACCAGTGGCTACTCCGGGACTAGCGACTACAATGAGCAGTTCTTC.

This rearrangement joins TRBV5-1 to TRBJ2-4; 14 bases align to TRBD2. This CDR3 comprises 15 residues. CDR1 and CDR2 from the germline V gene are SGHRS and YFSETQ. Trimming cost V 4 bases and J 9 bases; bases outside gene matches: 6. The CDR3 protein is CASSTGLAGEVIQYF. CDR3 nucleotides: TGCGCCAGCAGCACGGGACTAGCGGGAGAGGTCATTCAGTACTTC.

The CDR3 protein is CASYDSYEQYF. CDR3 DNA sequence: TGTGCCAGCTATGACAGCTACGAGCAGTACTTC. The chain joins TRBV28 to TRBJ2-7, with a tentative D call TRBD1 (5 bases). With 8 bases removed from V and 3 bases from J, the gap between germline ends came to 8 bases. The CDR3 totals 11 residues. Germline CDR1 MDHEN, CDR2 SYDVKM.

V gene TRBV18 combines with J gene TRBJ2-5; a weak D match, TRBD2 (6 bases). Trimming shortened V by 5 bases and J by 2 bases, and 9 bases separated the two germline ends. In germline, CDR1 is KGHSH, CDR2 LQKENI. The CDR3 extends over 13 amino acids. CDR3 in DNA: TGTGCCAGCTCATCCGGGGGACAAGAGACCCAGTACTTC. This sequence encodes CASSSGGQETQYF.

This chain uses TRBV3-1 (or the pseudogene TRBV3-2) with TRBJ2-5, with 8 nucleotides matching TRBD2. CDR1 is LGHDT and CDR2 is YNNKEL in the germline V gene (reference sequence). V trimming: 0 bases; J trimming: 1 base; junction bases outside the gene matches: 7. The CDR3 loop spans 17 amino acids. CDR3 nucleotide sequence: TGTGCCAGCAGCCAAGATCTCAGCGGGGGACTCCAAGAGACCCAGTACTTC. Translating gives CASSQDLSGGLQETQYF.

This clone was found once. The chain recombines TRBV10-1 with TRBJ1-6, with D possibly TRBD1 on 6 matching bases. The CDR3 spans 18 residues. Trimming removed 9 bases from V and 4 bases from J, with 25 bases in between. The V gene's germline CDR1 is WNHNN and CDR2 SYGVQD (reference sequence). The CDR3 reads CARRRTGTTPCYNSPLHF. CDR3 sequence (DNA): TGCGCCAGGCGACGTACAGGGACTACCCCCTGTTATAATTCACCCCTCCACTTT.

The chain couples TRBV6-4 to TRBJ1-2; perhaps TRBD1 as D (5 bases). Germline V gene data show CDR1 as MRHNA and CDR2 as SNTAGT. This CDR3 region has 15 residues. V lost 0 bases and J 4 bases, leaving 12 bases between the germline ends. CDR3 nucleotides: TGTGCCAGCAGTGACTCGGGGCAGGCCGGCTATGGCTACACCTTC. Amino acids: CASSDSGQAGYGYTF.

This chain connects TRBV12-3 or TRBV12-4 to TRBJ1-5; D possibly corresponds to TRBD1 (5 bases). V gave up 2 bases and J gave up 4 bases, with 6 bases separating them. The CDR3 runs to 13 residues. The CDR3 nucleotides read TGTGCCAGCAGTTTAAAGGGGAATCAGCCCCAGCATTTT. It encodes CASSLKGNQPQHF.

This rearrangement joins TRBV30 to TRBJ1-5; a possible D gene is TRBD1 (6 bases). This CDR3 has 16 residues. In germline, CDR1 is GTSNPN, CDR2 SVGIG (reference sequence). Trimming cost V 0 bases and J 7 bases, with 19 bases left between them. The CDR3 DNA reads TGTGCCTGGAGTGTACCAAGAGGGGGGGCGAGACAGCCCCAGCATTTT. It yields the protein CAWSVPRGGARQPQHF.

The CDR3 nucleotides read TGTGCCAGCAGCTTGGGACTAGCGGGTACGGGGGAGACCCAGTACTTC. Its protein product is CASSLGLAGTGETQYF. The genes are TRBV11-2 and TRBJ2-5, with 12 nucleotides matching TRBD2. This CDR3 spans 16 amino acids. V was pared by 3 bases and J by 5 bases, with 7 bases of the junction left unmatched. The V gene's germline CDR1 is SGHAT and CDR2 FQNNGV.